This entry concerns a single TCR beta chain. Germline-derived CDR1 and CDR2 are LNHDA and SQIVND (reference sequence). V lost 3 bases and J lost 0, with 11 bases in between. This CDR3 spans 15 amino acids. The sample originates from a study of blood T cell repertoires in COVID-19. In the authors' workflow: The assay estimated nucleated cells by amplifying reference gene primers. Clones were read by immunoSEQ multiplex PCR, and TCRdb kept only the in-frame ones, dropping some. V, J and clone size are those of that table, while D and trimming were read from the DNA. The data show approximately 77,000 clones, 80% seen once.

This sequence joins TRBV19 and TRBJ1-1, with D perhaps matching TRBD1 (6 bases). What was sequenced was peripheral blood. The TCR was taken from a woman aged 65 to 85 with acute or convalescent COVID-19. The CDR3 reads CASSIQGKLNTEAFF. Here the CDR3 DNA reads TGTGCCAGTAGTATCCAGGGGAAGCTGAACACTGAAGCTTTCTTT.